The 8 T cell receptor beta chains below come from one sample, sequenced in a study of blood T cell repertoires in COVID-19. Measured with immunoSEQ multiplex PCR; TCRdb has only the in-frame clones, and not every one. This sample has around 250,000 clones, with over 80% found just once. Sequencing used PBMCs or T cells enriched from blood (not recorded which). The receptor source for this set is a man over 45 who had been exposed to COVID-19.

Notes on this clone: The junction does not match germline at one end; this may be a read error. This chain's CDR3 is CTSSSQGPPSPLHF. In DNA, the CDR3 is TGCACCAGCAGCTCACAGGGGCCGCCCTCACCCCTCCACTTT. The V call is TRBV5-1, the J call TRBJ1-6, with 7 bases aligning to TRBD1. The germline gives CDR1 SGHRS, CDR2 YFSETQ. The CDR3 runs 14 residues.

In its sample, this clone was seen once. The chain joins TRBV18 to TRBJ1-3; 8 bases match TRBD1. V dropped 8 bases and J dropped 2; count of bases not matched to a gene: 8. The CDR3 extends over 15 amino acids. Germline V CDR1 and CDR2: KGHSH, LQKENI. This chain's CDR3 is CASPGQGGPGNTIYF. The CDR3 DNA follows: TGTGCCAGCCCCGGACAGGGAGGTCCTGGAAACACCATATATTTT.

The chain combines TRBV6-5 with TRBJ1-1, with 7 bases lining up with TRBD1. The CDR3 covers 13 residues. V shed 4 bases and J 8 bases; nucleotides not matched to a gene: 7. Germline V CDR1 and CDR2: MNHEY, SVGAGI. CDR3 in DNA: TGTGCCAGCAGTTTGGGACAGCTATTGGAAGCTTTCTTT. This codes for CASSLGQLLEAFF.

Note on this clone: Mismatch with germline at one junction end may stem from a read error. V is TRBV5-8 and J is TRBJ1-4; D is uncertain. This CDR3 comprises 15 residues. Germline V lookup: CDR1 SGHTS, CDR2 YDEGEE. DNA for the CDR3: TGTGCCAGCAGCTTGTTGTTCCGAGATAATGGAAAACTGTTTTTT. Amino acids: CASSLLFRDNGKLFF.

The CDR3 region has the DNA TGTGCCAGCAGTTTGGGACAGAACAATGAGCAGTTCTTC. Translation: CASSLGQNNEQFF. The chain joins TRBV28 to TRBJ2-1; 7 nucleotides agree with TRBD1. Trimming at V came to 3 bases and at J to 5 bases, leaving 1 base not matched to a gene. The germline V gene has CDR1 MDHEN and CDR2 SYDVKM. The CDR3 runs 13 residues. Together with reference TRBV28 and TRBJ2-1, the CDR3 gives the full variable domain: DVKVTQSSRYLVKRTGEKVFLECVQDMDHENMFWYRQDPGLGLRLIYFSYDVKMKEKGDIPEGYSVSREKKERFSLILESASTNQTSMYLCASSLGQNNEQFFGPGTRLTVL.

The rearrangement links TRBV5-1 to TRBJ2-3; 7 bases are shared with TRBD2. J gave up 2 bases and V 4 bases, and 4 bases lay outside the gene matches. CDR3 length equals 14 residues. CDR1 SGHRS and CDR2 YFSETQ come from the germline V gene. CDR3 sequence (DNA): TGCGCCAGCAGCATTAGCGGGTACACAGATACGCAGTATTTT. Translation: CASSISGYTDTQYF.

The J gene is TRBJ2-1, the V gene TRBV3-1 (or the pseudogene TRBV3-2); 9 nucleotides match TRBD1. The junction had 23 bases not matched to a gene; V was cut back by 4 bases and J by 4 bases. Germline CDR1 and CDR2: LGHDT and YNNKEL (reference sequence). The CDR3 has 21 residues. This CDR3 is CASSRTGGLRYYTFGYNEQFF. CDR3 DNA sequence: TGTGCCAGCAGCCGAACAGGGGGCTTACGATACTATACTTTTGGATACAATGAGCAGTTCTTC.

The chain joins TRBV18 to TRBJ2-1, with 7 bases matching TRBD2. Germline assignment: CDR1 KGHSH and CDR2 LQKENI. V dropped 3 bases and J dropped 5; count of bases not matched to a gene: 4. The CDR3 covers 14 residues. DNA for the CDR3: TGTGCCAGCTCACCGGCTAGCGGTGACAATGAGCAGTTCTTC. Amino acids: CASSPASGDNEQFF.